This passage covers 21 T cell receptor beta chains from one sample sequenced in a study of T cell changes during pregnancy in multiple sclerosis. Assay: immunoSEQ multiplex PCR; the TCRdb copy retains only in-frame clones and omits some. The sample lists 25,000 to 40,000 clones; approximately 90% were seen once. Specimen: CD8+ T cells from peripheral blood mononuclear cells, collected in the second trimester of pregnancy. These receptors were taken from a female donor with multiple sclerosis, enrolled in a pregnancy study.

The J gene is TRBJ1-1, the V gene TRBV7-9, with D unclear. Germline CDR1 SEHNR, CDR2 FQNEAQ (reference sequence). The V end was cut by 5 bases, the J end by 11 bases, with 18 bases between. This CDR3 has 13 amino acids. The CDR3 loop is CASSLRNIPVAFF. In DNA form, the CDR3 reads TGTGCCAGCAGCCTTCGTAACATCCCTGTCGCTTTCTTT.

The J gene is TRBJ2-4, the V gene TRBV21-1; the D call TRBD2 from the table was never checked on the DNA. TRBV21-1 is noted as a pseudogene. CDR3 length equals 17 residues. In DNA, the CDR3 is TGTGCCAGCAGCAAAGCCAAGACTAGCGGGAGGAATTACATTCAGTACTTC. Protein product: CASSKAKTSGRNYIQYF.

This chain connects TRBV4-3 to TRBJ1-2; D may be TRBD1 (6 bases). With 4 bases removed from V and 4 bases from J, the gap between germline ends came to 16 bases. The CDR3 totals 15 residues. Germline-derived CDR1 and CDR2 are LGHNA and YSLEER. The CDR3 protein is CASSRQGEGGYGYTF. Here the CDR3 DNA reads TGCGCCAGCAGCCGACAAGGGGAAGGGGGCTATGGCTACACCTTC.

This chain uses TRBV5-6 with TRBJ1-4, with unresolved D. The CDR3 sequence is 12 residues long. Germline V lookup: CDR1 SGHDT, CDR2 YYEEEE. Trimming removed 1 base from V and 12 bases from J, with 10 bases in between. CDR3 bases: TGTGCCAGCAGCTTGAACCGGGTAGAACTGTTTTTT. It is translated as CASSLNRVELFF.

The chain is built from TRBV10-3 and TRBJ2-5, with D perhaps matching TRBD2 (5 bases). Germline CDR1 ENHRY, CDR2 SYGVKD. The ends were cut back, 0 bases at V and 5 bases at J, with 16 bases in the middle. CDR3 length equals 16 residues. As DNA, the CDR3 is TGTGCCATCAGTGAGTCAACTTCTACCCCGGGGGAGACCCAGTACTTC. This codes for CAISESTSTPGETQYF.

The chain uses TRBV4-3 and TRBJ2-5; TRBD1 is a possible D gene (5 bases). CDR1 is LGHNA and CDR2 is YSLEER in the germline V gene. Between the trimmed V and J ends, which lost 2 bases and 4 bases, there was a span of 11 bases. This CDR3 spans 14 amino acids. The CDR3 nucleotides read TGCGCCAGCAGCCAAAATACAGGTGTAGAGACCCAGTACTTC. Its translation is CASSQNTGVETQYF.

The J gene is TRBJ2-7, the V gene TRBV14, with 10 bases matching TRBD2. This CDR3 is 14 amino acids long. Losses at the gene ends were 3 bases for V and 2 bases for J; bases not matched to a gene: 1. Germline V gives CDR1 SGHDN, CDR2 FVKESK. The CDR3 loop reads CASSQGLATYEQYF. In DNA, the CDR3 is TGTGCCAGCAGCCAGGGACTAGCGACCTACGAGCAGTACTTC.

This clone appeared a single time. DNA of the CDR3: TGTGCCAGTAGCTGGGACAGGGGAAGCACTGAAGCTTTCTTT. It codes for CASSWDRGSTEAFF. This chain links TRBV19 with TRBJ1-1; 10 bases match TRBD1. The V gene end was trimmed by 6 bases and the J gene end by 4 bases; junction bases not matched to a gene: 5. Per germline, CDR1 LNHDA and CDR2 SQIVND (reference sequence). This CDR3 is 14 amino acids long.

The J gene is TRBJ1-1, the V gene TRBV7-9, with TRBD1 as a possible D gene (5 bases). The CDR3 is 17 residues long. The V end lost 5 bases, the J end lost 4 bases, and 23 bases lay between the germline ends. The germline V gene has CDR1 SEHNR and CDR2 FQNEAQ (reference sequence). CDR3 amino acids: CASSPPRGRARGTEAFF. DNA for the CDR3: TGTGCCAGCAGCCCCCCGCGGGGGAGGGCCCGTGGCACTGAAGCTTTCTTT.

The rearrangement joins TRBV14 to TRBJ2-1; 8 nucleotides line up with TRBD2. Germline values: CDR1 SGHDN, CDR2 FVKESK. The CDR3 contains 15 residues. With 4 bases clipped from V and 6 bases from J, the junction kept 8 bases outside the gene matches. The CDR3 sequence is CASSPLMGLGNEQFF. The CDR3 nucleotides are TGTGCCAGCAGCCCCCTCATGGGACTAGGCAATGAGCAGTTCTTC. The complete variable domain, with remaining parts taken from reference TRBV14 and TRBJ2-1, reads EAGVTQFPSHSVIEKGQTVTLRCDPISGHDNLYWYRRVMGKEIKFLLHFVKESKQDESGMPNNRFLAERTGGTYSTLKVQPAELEDSGVYFCASSPLMGLGNEQFFGPGTRLTVL.

This clone has more than one count but fewer than ten. J is TRBJ1-5 and V is TRBV19; D unclear. Germline CDR1 and CDR2: LNHDA and SQIVND (reference sequence). The ends were cut back, 5 bases at V and 0 bases at J, with 8 bases in the middle. There are 14 residues in the CDR3. This CDR3 reads CASSETSSNQPQHF. The DNA of the CDR3 is TGTGCCAGTAGTGAGACAAGTAGCAATCAGCCCCAGCATTTT. Combining the CDR3 with reference TRBV19 and TRBJ1-5 gives the whole variable domain DGGITQSPKYLFRKEGQNVTLSCEQNLNHDAMYWYRQDPGQGLRLIYYSQIVNDFQKGDIAEGYSVSREKKESFPLTVTSAQKNPTAFYLCASSETSSNQPQHFGDGTRLSIL.

This clone occurred a few times. The chain recombines TRBV4-1 with TRBJ2-7; 12 bases align to TRBD2. Germline lookup yields CDR1 MGHRA and CDR2 YSYEKL. The V and J ends lost 0 bases and 0 bases, in that order; junction bases with no gene match: 9. The CDR3 loop spans 19 amino acids. The CDR3 bases are TGCGCCAGCAGCCAAGAGATAACTAGCGGGAGGCCCGACTCCTACGAGCAGTACTTC. This sequence encodes CASSQEITSGRPDSYEQYF.

V and J are TRBV5-6 and TRBJ2-5; 8 bases are a match to TRBD2. V dropped 1 base and J dropped 0; count of bases not matched to a gene: 5. The CDR3 loop spans 16 amino acids. Per germline, CDR1 SGHDT and CDR2 YYEEEE. Here the CDR3 reads CASSLLASGYQETQYF. The CDR3, as DNA: TGTGCCAGCAGCTTGTTGGCTAGCGGGTACCAAGAGACCCAGTACTTC.

The chain links TRBV7-2 to TRBJ2-5, with 9 bases matching TRBD1. Losses at the gene ends were 6 bases for V and 4 bases for J; bases not matched to a gene: 3. CDR1 is SGHTA, CDR2 FQGNSA, per germline. The CDR3 sequence is 13 residues long. In nucleotides, the CDR3 is TGTGCCAGCAGGCTGACAGGGGGAGAGACCCAGTACTTC. Its translation: CASRLTGGETQYF.

The rearrangement uses TRBV5-1 and TRBJ2-3, with 10 bases that match TRBD2. The J segment lost 5 bases and the V segment lost 3 bases, leaving 3 bases of the junction unmatched. The CDR3 is 14 residues long. CDR1 is SGHRS, CDR2 YFSETQ, per germline. The CDR3 DNA is TGCGCCAGCAGCTCTAGCGGGAGTAAAGATACGCAGTATTTT. This sequence encodes CASSSSGSKDTQYF.

The J gene is TRBJ2-1, the V gene TRBV19, with TRBD2 identical over 8 bases. This CDR3 comprises 15 residues. V gave up 3 bases and J gave up 4 bases; unmatched junction bases: 5. From germline, CDR1 is LNHDA and CDR2 SQIVND (reference sequence). The CDR3 DNA is TGTGCCAGTAGTATCGGATCTAGCGGGTACAATGAGCAGTTCTTC. This encodes CASSIGSSGYNEQFF.

This chain joins TRBV6-1 and TRBJ2-1; D is perhaps TRBD1 (6 bases). The germline V gene encodes CDR1 MNHNS and CDR2 SASEGT. Trimming removed 3 bases from V and 3 bases from J, with 9 bases in between. CDR3 length: 14 residues. The CDR3: CASSDSGDYNEQFF. The CDR3 coding sequence is TGTGCCAGCAGTGATTCAGGGGACTACAATGAGCAGTTCTTC.

The V call is TRBV27, the J call TRBJ2-7; 16 bases align to TRBD2. J lost 2 bases, V lost 4 bases, and 14 bases had no gene match. This CDR3 has 20 amino acids. Germline CDR1 MNHEY, CDR2 SMNVEV (reference sequence). This chain's CDR3 is CASSSNSPGLAGGPPYEQYF. The CDR3 coding sequence is TGTGCCAGCAGTTCTAACTCTCCGGGACTAGCGGGAGGGCCCCCCTACGAGCAGTACTTC.

J is TRBJ2-2 and V is TRBV27; 7 bases map to TRBD1. The germline V gene has CDR1 MNHEY and CDR2 SMNVEV (reference sequence). V dropped 4 bases and J dropped 8; count of bases not matched to a gene: 13. The CDR3 has 16 residues. The CDR3 region is CASSSGQRWRTGELFF. The CDR3 region has the DNA TGTGCCAGCAGTTCGGGACAGCGGTGGCGAACGGGGGAGCTGTTTTTT.

This clone is labeled medium-sized. The chain couples TRBV15 to TRBJ1-3; D gene unclear. The germline V and J ends were trimmed by 0 bases and 1 base, with 10 bases remaining between them. Germline CDR1 LNHNV, CDR2 YYDKDF (reference sequence). CDR3 length: 16 residues. CDR3 coding DNA: TGTGCCACCAGCAGAGATGGCCGGGGTTCTGGAAACACCATATATTTT. This translates into CATSRDGRGSGNTIYF.

The chain has TRBV29-1 and TRBJ2-2; 11 bases align to TRBD2. With V trimmed by 2 bases and J by 6 bases, 2 bases remained unmatched. Looked up from germline, CDR1 is SQVTM and CDR2 is ANQGSEA. This CDR3 spans 14 amino acids. The CDR3 DNA follows: TGCAGCGTTGAAACTAGCGGGAGCGCCGGGGAGCTGTTTTTT. This sequence encodes CSVETSGSAGELFF.